This T cell receptor beta chain was sequenced during a study of blood T cell repertoires in COVID-19 (dated by TCRdb to 2018 to 2021). Regarding the study in general: The collaborator samples originated in the United States, Italy and Spain and spanned the acute and convalescent phases of COVID-19. The material from the prospective study consisted of cDNA or gDNA derived from T cells, B-cell-depleted T cells, or PBMCs. Subjects who had been exposed to COVID-19, were actively infected with it, or had recovered from it provided the deeply sampled blood TCRbeta repertoires that made up the dataset. The repertoires were made available in a free public database intended to serve as a resource for research on the immune response to SARS-CoV-2. The samples were drawn from two sources: the first 160 participants of the ongoing ImmuneRACE study, and 1,200 or so subjects contributed by 6 global collaborators. Sample metadata almost always included a de-identified subject ID, COVID-19 status, age in years and sex. Where available, HLA class I and class II types were taken from metadata supplied by the sample provider and were not determined by assay-based typing.

Concerning this clone: The antigen it recognizes is unknown. No base quality information exists; no much larger clone differs at one position.

Participants in the prospective study were enrolled through a virtual design, were aged roughly 18 to 100 years, and lived in approximately 25 United States geographic areas. Cohort assignment in the prospective study relied on participant-reported clinical history from a screening survey and a study questionnaire. Recovered participants in ImmuneRACE Cohort 3 were defined by two consecutive negative NP/OP PCR tests, clearance by a healthcare professional, or resolution of symptoms. Mobile phlebotomists in the prospective study collected whole blood, serum and a nasopharyngeal or oropharyngeal swab from every participant. Over a 2-month period, participants in the prospective study had the option of providing additional blood draws and questionnaires. Before DNA extraction, prospective study blood samples were shipped either frozen or at room temperature. General conclusions and limits of the study: The quantity of clinical and demographic metadata differed by source and by participant and was supplied without curation.

Including the terminal cysteine and phenylalanine, the CDR3 comprises 19 residues. Just CDR3 DNA is preserved here, 57 bases in frame from base 1. Compared with germline, V lacks 4 bases and J lacks 4 bases; bases without a gene match: 10. From the germline V gene (reference sequence), CDR1 is LNHDA and CDR2 is SQIVND. TCRbeta CDR3 regions were amplified from genomic DNA by means of the immunoSEQ Assay, a bias-controlled multiplex PCR. The paper's processing steps were these. The number of nucleated cells in each sample was estimated from the amplification of reference gene primers within the assay. Sequence reads were collapsed and filtered to measure the absolute abundance of every unique TCRbeta CDR3 rearrangement. For each sample, productive Simpson clonality was calculated as the square root of Simpson's diversity index over productive rearrangements. In TCRdb, the immuneACCESS table is reduced to in-frame sequences with V and J assigned. These tables do not hold every clone; where another copy was compared, an unresolved V gene accounts for under half, and the others remain unexplained. V and J calls and clone size are those listed in that table; D and trimming were worked out from the DNA. The sample contains a few hundred thousand clones, 80% to 90% of them found a single time. The ten largest clonotypes hold 1.2% of the sample.

This TCR came from a man aged 25-40 years who had recovered from COVID-19. Material: PBMCs or T cells enriched from blood (not recorded which). The rearrangement combines TRBV19 with TRBJ2-1, with TRBD2 identical over 16 junction bases. The DNA sequence is given as TGTGCCAGTAGTAAAGCCGGGACTAGCGGGAGGGGATGGTACAATGAGCAGTTCTTC. Its amino acids are CASSKAGTSGRGWYNEQFF.